This T cell receptor (beta chain) derives from a study of post-analysis software for immune sequencing data. Study-wide results and caveats: Elevated frequency relative to controls characterized roughly five TRBV segments in patients, TRBV5-6, TRBV5-1 and TRBV20-1 among them.

This CDR3 is 16 amino acids long. With 4 bases clipped from V and 2 bases from J, the junction kept 6 bases outside the gene matches. The germline gives CDR1 SGHRS, CDR2 YFSETQ. This clonotype occurred many times. Antigen specificity is unknown. Every TCR beta cDNA library bore unique molecular identifiers. Via MiXCR, TCRdb re-called the PCR reads, giving one row per CDR3 protein. The sample consists of around 260,000 distinct CDR3 sequences, about 40% of them appearing once. This chain uses TRBV5-1 with TRBJ2-3; 11 bases fit TRBD2. The TCR comes from a girl aged 5-17 years with multiple sclerosis. Material for sequencing was blood. Here the CDR3 DNA reads TGCGCCAGCAGCGCCGGGACTAGCGGACACACAGATACGCAGTATTTT. This gives the protein CASSAGTSGHTDTQYF. Looking up the rest from reference TRBV5-1 and TRBJ2-3 gives the full variable domain: KAGVTQTPRYLIKTRGQQVTLSCSPISGHRSVSWYQQTPGQGLQFLFEYFSETQRNKGNFPGRFSGRQFSNSRSEMNVSTLELGDSALYLCASSAGTSGHTDTQYFGPGTRLTVL.